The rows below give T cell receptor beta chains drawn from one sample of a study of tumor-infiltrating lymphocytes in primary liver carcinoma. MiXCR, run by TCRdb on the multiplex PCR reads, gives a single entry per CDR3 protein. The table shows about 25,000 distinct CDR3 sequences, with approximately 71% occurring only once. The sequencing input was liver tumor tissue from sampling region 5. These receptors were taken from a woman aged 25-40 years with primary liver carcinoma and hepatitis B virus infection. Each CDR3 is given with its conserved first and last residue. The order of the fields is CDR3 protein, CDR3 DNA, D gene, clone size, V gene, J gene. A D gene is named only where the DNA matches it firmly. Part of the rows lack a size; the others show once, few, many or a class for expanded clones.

CASSPPVAVIGELFF	TGTGCCAGCAGCCCCCCTGTAGCAGTCATCGGGGAACTGTTTTTT	-	-	TRBV12-3/TRBV12-4	TRBJ2-2
CASSSWEGKLFF	TGTGCCAGCAGTTCCTGGGAGGGAAAACTGTTTTTT	-	-	TRBV11-2	TRBJ1-4
CASSLGLTRPYNEQFF	TGTGCCAGCAGTCTGGGACTAACACGTCCCTACAATGAGCAATTCTTC	TRBD2	-	TRBV6-5	TRBJ2-1
CATSDSGLGTYNEQFF	TGTGCCACCAGTGATTCCGGACTGGGTACCTACAATGAGCAGTTCTTC	-	many	TRBV24-1	TRBJ2-1
CASSLEGINYNEQFF	TGTGCGAGCAGCTTAGAGGGAATTAACTACAATGAGCAGTTCTTC	-	-	TRBV11-2	TRBJ2-1
CAISDRGARNEQFF	TGTGCCATCAGTGACAGGGGTGCTAGAAATGAGCAGTTCTTC	-	many	TRBV10-3	TRBJ2-1
CANSFDTEAFF	TGTGCCAATAGCTTTGACACTGAAGCTTTCTTT	-	-	TRBV10-2	TRBJ1-1
CASRDNRNEKLSF	TGTGCCAGCAGGGACAACCGTAATGAAAAACTGTCTTTT	-	-	TRBV6-5	TRBJ1-4
CAWSVVGNGELFF	TGTGCCTGGAGTGTGGTGGGCAATGGGGAGCTGTTTTTT	-	-	TRBV30	TRBJ2-2
CASSGSARSNEQFF	TGTGCCAGCAGTGGGTCTGCTAGAAGTAATGAGCAGTTCTTC	-	-	TRBV2	TRBJ2-1
CPSSQEHLGQGGPREQYF	TGTCCCAGCAGTCAGGAACACCTAGGACAAGGGGGACCGCGCGAGCAGTACTTC	-	-	TRBV4-2	TRBJ2-7
CASSLCPCEAYEQYF	TGTGCCAGCAGCTTATGTCCGTGTGAGGCCTACGAGCAGTACTTC	-	-	TRBV11-3	TRBJ2-7
CARRYKDSISYEQYF	TGTGCAAGGAGATACAAGGACAGCATCTCCTACGAGCAGTACTTC	-	-	TRBV6-5	TRBJ2-7
CVSSYSYGGTYTQYF	TGTGTCAGCAGTTACTCTTACGGCGGTACATATACGCAGTATTTT	-	-	TRBV6-5	TRBJ2-3
CASNPGDSSHGVQETQYF	TGTGCCAGCAACCCTGGGGATTCTAGCCATGGTGTGCAAGAGACCCAGTACTTC	-	-	TRBV11-3	TRBJ2-5
CAISESVYGNTTYF	TGTGCCATCAGTGAGTCAGTCTATGGAAACACCACATATTTT	-	-	TRBV10-3	TRBJ1-3
CASSSFRLAGEDTGKLFF	TGTGCCAGTAGTTCCTTTAGACTAGCGGGAGAGGACACCGGGAAGCTGTTTTTT	TRBD2	-	TRBV7-8	TRBJ2-2
CASSFLGLAGPGERYF	TGTGCCAGCAGTTTTTTGGGACTAGCGGGACCTGGCGAGCGGTACTTC	TRBD2	once	TRBV28	TRBJ2-7
CASSLVGGDTEAFF	TGCGCCAGCAGCTTGGTCGGCGGGGACACTGAAGCTTTCTTT	-	-	TRBV5-1	TRBJ1-1